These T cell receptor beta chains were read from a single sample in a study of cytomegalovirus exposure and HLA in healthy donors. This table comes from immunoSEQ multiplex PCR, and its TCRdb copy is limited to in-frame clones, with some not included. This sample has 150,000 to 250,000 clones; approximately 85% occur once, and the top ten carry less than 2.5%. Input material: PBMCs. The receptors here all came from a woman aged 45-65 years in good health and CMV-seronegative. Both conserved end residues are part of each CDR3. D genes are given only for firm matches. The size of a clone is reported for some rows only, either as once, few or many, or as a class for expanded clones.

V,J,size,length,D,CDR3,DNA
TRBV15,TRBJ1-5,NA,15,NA,CATSREGRSNQPQHF,TGTGCCACCAGCAGAGAGGGCAGAAGCAATCAGCCCCAGCATTTT
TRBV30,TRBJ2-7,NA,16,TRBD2,CAWSRYLAGGSYEQYF,TGTGCCTGGAGTAGGTATCTTGCGGGAGGTTCCTACGAGCAGTACTTC
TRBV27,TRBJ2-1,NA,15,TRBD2,CASSWNGRKNNEQFF,TGTGCCAGCAGTTGGAACGGGAGGAAGAACAATGAGCAGTTCTTC
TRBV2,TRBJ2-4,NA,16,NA,CASNLIGGARKNIQYF,TGTGCCAGCAACTTGATAGGGGGGGCACGCAAAAACATTCAGTACTTC
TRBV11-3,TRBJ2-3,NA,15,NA,CASSPGGIRADTQYF,TGTGCCAGCAGTCCCGGAGGGATAAGGGCAGATACGCAGTATTTT
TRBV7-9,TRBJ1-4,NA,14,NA,CSSSEQGTNEKLFF,TGTTCCAGCAGCGAACAGGGTACTAATGAAAAACTGTTTTTT
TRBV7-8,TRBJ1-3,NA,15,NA,CASSLAGTTGNTIYF,TGTGCCAGCAGCTTAGCCGGGACAACTGGAAACACCATATATTTT
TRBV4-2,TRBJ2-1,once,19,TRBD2,CASSAHAASGTSGYNEQFF,TGTGCCAGCAGCGCTCACGCCGCTTCCGGGACTAGCGGGTACAATGAGCAGTTCTTC
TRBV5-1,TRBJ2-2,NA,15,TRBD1,CASSPQGADTGELFF,TGCGCCAGCAGCCCACAGGGGGCGGACACCGGGGAGCTGTTTTTT
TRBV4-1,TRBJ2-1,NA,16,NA,CASSSSERRSYNEQFF,TGCGCCAGCAGCTCTTCGGAGAGACGGTCCTACAATGAGCAGTTCTTC
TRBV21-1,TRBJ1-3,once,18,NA,CASSKVVCWRLSGNTIYF,TGTGCCAGCAGCAAAGTGGTTTGTTGGAGACTCTCTGGAAACACCATATATTTT
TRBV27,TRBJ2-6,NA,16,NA,CASSLREFSGANVLTF,TGTGCCAGCAGTCTCCGGGAGTTCTCTGGGGCCAACGTCCTGACTTTC
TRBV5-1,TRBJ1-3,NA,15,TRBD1,CASSLPGGSGNTIYF,TGCGCCAGCAGCCTACCAGGGGGGTCAGGAAACACCATATATTTT
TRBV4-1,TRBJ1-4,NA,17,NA,CASSQDGRGRGAEKLFF,TGCGCCAGCAGCCAAGATGGGCGCGGCAGGGGTGCGGAAAAACTGTTTTTT
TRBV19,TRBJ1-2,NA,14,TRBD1,CASSRSGGNYGYTF,TGTGCCAGTAGTCGATCAGGGGGAAACTATGGCTACACCTTC
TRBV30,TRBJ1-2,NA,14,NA,CAWGFPGTLEGYTF,TGTGCCTGGGGTTTTCCCGGGACATTGGAAGGCTACACCTTC
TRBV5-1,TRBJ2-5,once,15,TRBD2,CASSPGTRNSETQYF,TGCGCCAGCAGCCCGGGGACTAGAAACTCTGAGACCCAGTACTTC
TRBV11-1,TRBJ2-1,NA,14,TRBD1,CASSLGTGYNEQFF,TGTGCCAGCAGCTTGGGGACAGGGTACAATGAGCAGTTCTTC
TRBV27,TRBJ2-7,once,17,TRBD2,CASSPWLIAGSAYEQYF,TGTGCCAGCAGTCCTTGGCTAATAGCGGGATCAGCCTACGAGCAGTACTTC
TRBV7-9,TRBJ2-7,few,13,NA,CASTPSGGGEQYF,TGTGCCAGCACCCCCAGTGGAGGCGGCGAGCAGTACTTC
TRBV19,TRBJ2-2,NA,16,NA,CASSIGGKGNTGELFF,TGTGCCAGTAGTATAGGAGGGAAAGGGAACACCGGGGAGCTGTTTTTT
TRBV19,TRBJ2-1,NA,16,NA,CASSIGAGSVYNEQFF,TGTGCCAGTAGTATTGGAGCCGGGAGCGTCTACAATGAGCAGTTCTTC
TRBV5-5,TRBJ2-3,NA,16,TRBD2,CASSPLAGGSTDTQYF,TGTGCCAGCAGTCCTTTGGCCGGGGGGAGCACAGATACGCAGTATTTT
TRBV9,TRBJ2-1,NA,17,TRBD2,CASSVGLAGGLYNEQFF,TGTGCCAGCAGCGTAGGCTTAGCGGGAGGGCTCTACAATGAGCAGTTCTTC
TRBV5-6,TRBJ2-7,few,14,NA,CASSLSGIGYEQYF,TGTGCCAGCAGCTTGTCGGGAATCGGCTACGAGCAGTACTTC
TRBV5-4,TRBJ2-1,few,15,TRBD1,CASSRGQGDLDEQFF,TGTGCCAGCAGCCGTGGACAGGGCGATCTTGATGAGCAGTTCTTC
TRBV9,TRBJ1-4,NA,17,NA,CASSVAGEQGWDEKLFF,TGTGCCAGCAGCGTAGCTGGGGAACAGGGATGGGATGAAAAACTGTTTTTT
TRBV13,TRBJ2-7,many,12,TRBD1,CASALTGGEQYF,TGTGCCAGCGCCCTTACAGGGGGCGAGCAGTACTTC
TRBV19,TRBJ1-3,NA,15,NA,CASSVNWRSGNTIYF,TGTGCCAGTAGTGTAAATTGGAGATCTGGAAACACCATATATTTT
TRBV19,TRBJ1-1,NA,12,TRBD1,CASTRQGTEAFF,TGTGCCAGTACCAGACAGGGCACTGAAGCTTTCTTT
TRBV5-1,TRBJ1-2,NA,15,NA,CASSLNRVDSLGYTF,TGCGCCAGCAGCTTAAATAGAGTCGACAGTCTCGGCTACACCTTC
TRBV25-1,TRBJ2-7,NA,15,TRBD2,CASSESGLAFHEQYF,TGTGCCAGCAGTGAATCGGGACTAGCGTTCCACGAGCAGTACTTC
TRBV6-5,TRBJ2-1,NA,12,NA,CASRGDRNEQFF,TGTGCCAGCAGGGGAGATAGGAATGAGCAGTTCTTC
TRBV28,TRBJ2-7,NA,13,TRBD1,CASSHRGSYEQYF,TGTGCCAGCAGCCACAGGGGCTCCTACGAGCAGTACTTC
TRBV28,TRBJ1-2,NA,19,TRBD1,CATGRWPAEEGARHYGYTF,TGTGCCACCGGACGATGGCCTGCGGAGGAGGGGGCGCGACACTATGGCTACACCTTC
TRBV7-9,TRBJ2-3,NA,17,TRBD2,CASSLAGTSGSTDTQYF,TGTGCCAGCAGCTTAGCGGGGACTAGCGGAAGCACAGATACGCAGTATTTT
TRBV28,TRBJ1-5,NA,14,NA,CASSFDSVNQPQHF,TGTGCCAGCAGTTTCGACAGTGTCAATCAGCCCCAGCATTTT
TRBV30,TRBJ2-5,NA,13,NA,CAWSVLAQETQYF,TGTGCCTGGAGTGTATTAGCCCAAGAGACCCAGTACTTC
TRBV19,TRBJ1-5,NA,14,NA,CATKESVRGGPQHF,TGTGCCACTAAAGAGTCAGTGAGGGGAGGGCCCCAGCATTTT
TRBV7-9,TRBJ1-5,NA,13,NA,CASSLLGSQPQHF,TGTGCCAGCAGCTTGTTAGGGAGCCAGCCCCAGCATTTT
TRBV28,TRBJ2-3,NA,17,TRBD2,CASSSPSGRAGTDTQYF,TGTGCCAGCAGCTCCCCTAGCGGGAGGGCCGGCACAGATACGCAGTATTTT
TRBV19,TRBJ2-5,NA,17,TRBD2,CASSIGSSGRIQETQYF,TGTGCCAGTAGTATAGGCTCTAGCGGGAGAATCCAAGAGACCCAGTACTTC
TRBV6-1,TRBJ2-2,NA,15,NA,CASTWALANTGELFF,TGTGCCAGCACCTGGGCGCTAGCTAACACCGGGGAGCTGTTTTTT
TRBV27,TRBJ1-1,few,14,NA,CASSPRQGVIEAFF,TGTGCCAGCAGTCCCCGGCAGGGTGTGATTGAAGCTTTCTTT
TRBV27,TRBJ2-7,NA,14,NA,CASSRVDRREEQYF,TGTGCCAGCAGTCGGGTGGACCGAAGGGAGGAGCAGTACTTC
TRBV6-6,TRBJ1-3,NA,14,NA,CASSYGATGNTIYF,TGTGCCAGCAGTTATGGGGCGACTGGAAACACCATATATTTT
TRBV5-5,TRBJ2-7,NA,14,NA,CASSLTGTIYEQYF,TGTGCCAGCAGCTTGACAGGGACTATCTACGAGCAGTACTTC
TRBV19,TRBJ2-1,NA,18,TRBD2,CASSMTSAGGSRRNEQFF,TGTGCCAGTAGTATGACGTCAGCGGGAGGTTCACGTAGGAATGAGCAGTTCTTC
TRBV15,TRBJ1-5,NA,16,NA,CATSGGRYTSNQPQHF,TGTGCCACCAGCGGCGGAAGATACACAAGCAATCAGCCCCAGCATTTT
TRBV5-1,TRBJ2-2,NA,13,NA,CASSFTSSGELFF,TGCGCCAGCAGCTTCACTAGCTCCGGGGAGCTGTTTTTT
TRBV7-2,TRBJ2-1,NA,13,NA,CASSKWGLNEQFF,TGTGCCAGCAGCAAATGGGGGCTCAATGAGCAGTTCTTC
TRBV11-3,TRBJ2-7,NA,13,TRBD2,CASATGGGYEQYF,TGTGCCAGCGCCACGGGAGGGGGCTACGAGCAGTACTTC
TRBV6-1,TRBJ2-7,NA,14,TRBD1,CASSIGQATYEQYF,TGTGCCAGCAGTATCGGACAGGCTACCTACGAGCAGTACTTC
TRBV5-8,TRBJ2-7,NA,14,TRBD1,CASSFWTGTREQYF,TGTGCCAGCAGCTTCTGGACAGGGACCAGGGAGCAGTACTTC
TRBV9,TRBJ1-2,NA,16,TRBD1,CASSVGSDRLDYGYTF,TGTGCCAGCAGCGTCGGGTCGGACAGGCTCGACTATGGCTACACCTTC
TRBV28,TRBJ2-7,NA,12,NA,CASSSYRYEQYF,TGTGCCAGCAGTTCTTACAGATACGAGCAGTACTTC